The 11 T cell receptor beta chains below were found in one sample sequenced in a study of blood T cell repertoires in COVID-19. Method: immunoSEQ multiplex PCR; TCRdb's copy keeps in-frame clones and lacks some. The repertoire includes 210,000 or so clones, over 70% of them detected once, and around 3.7% sits in the top ten. Sequenced sample: PBMCs or T cells enriched from blood (not recorded which). All receptors come from a woman aged 25-40 years who had been exposed to COVID-19.

V gene TRBV5-1 combines with J gene TRBJ2-7; 12 bases are shared with TRBD1. Germline-derived CDR1 and CDR2 are SGHRS and YFSETQ. Trimming removed 4 bases from V and 4 bases from J; junction bases left unmatched: 6. This CDR3 is 15 amino acids long. In nucleotides, the CDR3 is TGCGCCAGCAGCCCGGGACAGGGGGCAGTGTACGAGCAGTACTTC. Its translation is CASSPGQGAVYEQYF.

The genes are TRBV7-9 and TRBJ1-1; D remains unclear. Trimming pared 2 bases from V and 3 bases from J, leaving 16 bases between. CDR3 length equals 16 residues. Per the germline V gene, CDR1 is SEHNR and CDR2 is FQNEAQ (reference sequence). CDR3 loop: CASSLSRVGVDTEAFF. The CDR3 bases are TGTGCCAGCAGCTTATCACGAGTTGGTGTGGACACTGAAGCTTTCTTT.

The chain carries TRBV19 and TRBJ1-1; D is unclear. Germline V gene sequence: CDR1 LNHDA, CDR2 SQIVND (reference sequence). CDR3 size: 15 residues. The germline V and J ends were trimmed by 3 bases and 5 bases, with 16 bases remaining between them. The CDR3 nucleotides read TGTGCCAGTAGTATGGGCGGCTTTGGCGGGACTGAAGCTTTCTTT. Translating it yields CASSMGGFGGTEAFF.

This chain uses TRBV2 with TRBJ2-7; D ambiguous. Germline CDR1 is SNHLY and CDR2 is FYNNEI. Trimming stripped 6 bases from V and 1 base from J, with 7 bases between. The CDR3 runs 12 residues. CDR3 sequence reads: CASSPVSYEQYF. CDR3 coding DNA: TGTGCCAGCAGCCCTGTGTCCTACGAGCAGTACTTC.

The sample holds one count of this clone. The chain has TRBV20-1 and TRBJ2-5, with TRBD2 matching 10 bases. The length of the CDR3 is 16 residues. Trimming removed 3 bases from V and 2 bases from J; junction bases left unmatched: 9. Germline V gives CDR1 DFQATT, CDR2 SNEGSKA (reference sequence). The CDR3 coding sequence is TGCAGTGCTAGTACCGGGACTAGCGCGTCACAAGAGACCCAGTACTTC. It yields the protein CSASTGTSASQETQYF.

The chain combines TRBV18 with TRBJ1-1, with a weak D call TRBD1 (6 bases). Per germline, CDR1 KGHSH and CDR2 LQKENI. This CDR3 is 14 amino acids long. V was cut by 2 bases and J by 5 bases, with 12 bases left in between. CDR3 sequence: CASSPGRGRTEAFF. The CDR3 DNA sequence: TGTGCCAGCTCACCAGGCAGGGGTCGGACTGAAGCTTTCTTT.

The J gene is TRBJ1-5, the V gene TRBV28; 7 bases match TRBD1. This CDR3 has 16 amino acids. Losses at the gene ends were 5 bases for V and 7 bases for J; bases not matched to a gene: 14. The V gene's germline CDR1 is MDHEN and CDR2 SYDVKM. The CDR3 DNA sequence: TGTGCCAGCAGTATCGCCGGGACAGTGGTCAGACAGCCCCAGCATTTT. It yields the protein CASSIAGTVVRQPQHF.

DNA for the CDR3: TGTGCCAGCAGCGTCGGACAGGGTGGTCAGCCCCAGCATTTT. It yields the protein CASSVGQGGQPQHF. This chain links TRBV2 with TRBJ1-5, with 8 bases matching TRBD1. Trimming took 6 bases from V and 6 from J; bases not matched to a gene: 7. Germline V gene lookup returns CDR1 SNHLY and CDR2 FYNNEI. This CDR3 comprises 14 residues. The whole variable domain, filled in from reference TRBV2 and TRBJ1-5, reads EPEVTQTPSHQVTQMGQEVILRCVPISNHLYFYWYRQILGQKVEFLVSFYNNEISEKSEIFDDQFSVERPDGSNFTLKIRSTKLEDSAMYFCASSVGQGGQPQHFGDGTRLSIL.

The chain carries TRBV5-1 and TRBJ2-1, with 8 nucleotides matching TRBD2. Per the germline V gene, CDR1 is SGHRS and CDR2 is YFSETQ. This CDR3 comprises 15 residues. The trim removed 0 bases at V and 6 bases at J, leaving 5 bases unmatched. The CDR3 loop is CASSLGLAGPNEQFF. The CDR3 DNA reads TGCGCCAGCAGCTTGGGCCTAGCGGGCCCCAATGAGCAGTTCTTC.

This sequence joins TRBV3-1 (or the pseudogene TRBV3-2) and TRBJ1-5; D gene unclear. V lost 1 base to trimming and J lost 4 bases, with 11 bases between them. CDR3 size: 15 residues. The germline V gene has CDR1 LGHDT and CDR2 YNNKEL (reference sequence). The CDR3 sequence is CASSQAVGENQPQHF. CDR3 in DNA: TGTGCCAGCAGCCAAGCGGTGGGAGAGAATCAGCCCCAGCATTTT.

The chain's CDR3 is CASSFSPGVTEAFF. The CDR3 bases are TGCGCCAGCAGCTTCAGCCCGGGGGTCACTGAAGCTTTCTTT. V usage is TRBV5-1 and J usage is TRBJ1-1; maybe TRBD1 (5 bases). Per germline, CDR1 SGHRS and CDR2 YFSETQ. The V end lost 2 bases, the J end lost 4 bases, and 12 bases lay between the germline ends. The CDR3 sequence is 14 residues long.